A single sample is the source of the 2 T cell receptor beta chains below, sequenced in a study of shared clonotypes between healthy human individuals. Naive CD8 cells lacked CD45RO, underwent positive selection for CCR7 and left out terminally differentiated effector memory CD45RA+ cells. Here immunoSEQ multiplex PCR was the method, and the copy in TCRdb shows in-frame clones only, minus some. The data contain approximately 650,000 clones, 95% to 96% of them singletons. The sequenced sample consisted of naive CD8+ T cells sorted from blood. These receptors came from a woman in her 30s in good health.

The chain employs TRBV4-1 and TRBJ2-1; D not resolved. Per germline, CDR1 MGHRA and CDR2 YSYEKL. Trimming cost V 1 base and J 0 bases, with 4 bases left between them. This CDR3 comprises 14 residues. CDR3 in DNA: TGCGCCAGCAGCCAAGCTAGCTCCTACAATGAGCAGTTCTTC. As protein: CASSQASSYNEQFF.

V is TRBV27 and J is TRBJ2-3; possible D gene TRBD1, 6 bases. Between the trimmed V and J ends, which lost 6 bases and 3 bases, there was a span of 13 bases. Germline-derived CDR1 and CDR2 are MNHEY and SMNVEV (reference sequence). This CDR3 has 14 residues. The CDR3 protein is CASSLIRGTDTQYF. The CDR3 DNA follows: TGTGCCAGCAGCCTTATCAGGGGTACAGATACGCAGTATTTT.